This TCR beta chain was retrieved from a study of blood T cell repertoires in COVID-19. Study at large: The origin of the acute and convalescent COVID-19 samples was the United States, Italy and Spain. Sources were T cells, B-cell-depleted T cells, or PBMCs; the material itself was cDNA or gDNA.

The CDR3 contains 16 residues. V shed 5 bases and J 0 bases; nucleotides not matched to a gene: 7. The germline V gene encodes CDR1 SEHNR and CDR2 FQNEAQ (reference sequence). Original handling: Estimation of nucleated cell counts was performed using reference gene primer amplification. Repertoires were generated with immunoSEQ multiplex PCR, while TCRdb's copy carries only in-frame clones and drops some. Clone size and the V and J calls come from that table; the DNA yielded D and trimming. The repertoire holds around 140,000 clones, with around 81% as singletons. The sample was peripheral blood. The origin of this receptor is a human donor in a cohort sampled during active COVID-19. This chain connects TRBV7-9 to TRBJ2-3; 8 bases are a match to TRBD2. The CDR3 loop reads CASSLGLVGSTDTQYF. The CDR3 DNA is TGTGCCAGCAGCCTGGGACTAGTGGGAAGCACAGATACGCAGTATTTT.